A single T cell receptor beta chain is shown here with its context. This clonotype has ten or more counts. Its antigen is currently not known. One base away there is no much larger clone; base qualities are not given. These data are taken from a study of read filtering for tumor transcriptome and immune sequencing (dated by TCRdb to the early 2020s). At the level of the whole study: The cohort had 17 male and 14 female patients with a mean age of roughly 66 years, ranging from 47 to 80. Per sample, about 3.5 to 10.27 million TCR-region mapped reads were obtained with IR-seq, compared with only roughly 85 to 1,300 with RNA-seq. After DNase treatment, whole-transcriptome libraries were prepared with the TruSeq RNA Access Library Prep Kit. Under revised international staging, about 8 patients fell into R-ISS I, 15 or so into R-ISS II and over five into R-ISS III. The study compared TCR repertoires from targeted immune repertoire sequencing and bulk whole-transcriptome sequencing run on the same bone marrow samples. A main aim was a read-filtering strategy for immune repertoire data, specifically whether clonotypes supported by a single read should be removed. General conclusions and limits of the study: Clonotypes were captured by IR-seq at much higher depth and more reliably than by RNA-seq, and smaller IR-seq throughput was sufficient for identification of most shared clonotypes. Single-read clonotypes made up around 82% of clonotypes but 3% to 3.5% of total reads in IR-seq, and approximately 73% of clonotypes and approximately 42% of reads in RNA-seq. The correlation between IR-seq and RNA-seq shared clonotype proportions was increased by removal of single-read clonotypes. Rather than purified T cells, the sorted CD138-negative fraction was a mixed bone marrow immune population.

Each patient had bone marrow sampled at the time of active disease. Ficoll-Hypaque density gradient centrifugation was used to isolate the bone marrow mononuclear cells. Myeloma plasma cells were removed and CD138-negative cells were collected by negative selection after labeling with CD138 magnetic microbeads on a MACS separator. The purity of the isolated cells was checked by flow cytometry with CD138 antibodies on an Attune NxT. Total RNA was extracted using TRIzol reagent and was quantified on a NanoDrop spectrophotometer. Paired RNA-seq and IR-seq were performed on each patient's CD138-negative bone marrow sample. Starting from about 400 ng RNA, TCR libraries were constructed with the Immunoverse kit using molecular barcoded adaptors that cover the alpha/delta and beta/gamma chains. TCR library preparation used the same RNA that was used for transcriptome sequencing. An Illumina HiSeq 4000 with 2 x 150 cycles was used to sequence the TCR libraries. In the authors' own workflow: TCR reads were aligned to human V, D, J and C references and assembled into CDR3 clonotypes with MiXCR, including quality filtering and error correction. The tcR package in R was used for analysis of clonotype counts and gene usage diversity. Raw mapping reads were checked after the RNA-seq reads had been mapped by STAR aligner version 2.5.3a onto the human GRCh37 genome. To test the effect of sequencing depth on detected clonotypes, IR-seq fastq files were randomly downsampled using Seqtk 1.3. The raw public data were reprocessed by TCRdb itself: fastp quality trimming at Q25, MiXCR clonotype calling, in-frame beta chains only. Each entry merges the rows of one CDR3 protein and shows their most common DNA and genes. Here the V and J calls rest on TCRdb's processing, not on the authors' analysis. Recorded for this sample are some 120,000 distinct CDR3 sequences; over 10% of them occurred a single time. The top ten clonotypes cover approximately 9.9% of the sample.

V is trimmed back by 6 bases and J by 9 bases, and the junction contains 9 bases that no gene match accounts for. From cysteine to phenylalanine, the CDR3 is 15 amino acids long. Left in the record is the CDR3 DNA by itself, 45 bases read in frame from the first base. According to the germline V gene, CDR1 reads MDHEN and CDR2 reads SYDVKM. In this chain, TRBV28 is recombined with TRBJ2-4, with 12 bases matching TRBD1. The sequenced material came from a population of CD138-negative cells sorted from bone marrow. The sample's cell subset or site, from its label and the paper: bone marrow mononuclear cells depleted of CD138+ plasma/myeloma cells by negative magnetic selection. The receptor was derived from a donor at least 40 years old with multiple myeloma. Here is the DNA: TGTGCCAGCAGATCCTCCGGGACAGGGGGCGGCATTCAGTACTTC. It codes for CASRSSGTGGGIQYF.